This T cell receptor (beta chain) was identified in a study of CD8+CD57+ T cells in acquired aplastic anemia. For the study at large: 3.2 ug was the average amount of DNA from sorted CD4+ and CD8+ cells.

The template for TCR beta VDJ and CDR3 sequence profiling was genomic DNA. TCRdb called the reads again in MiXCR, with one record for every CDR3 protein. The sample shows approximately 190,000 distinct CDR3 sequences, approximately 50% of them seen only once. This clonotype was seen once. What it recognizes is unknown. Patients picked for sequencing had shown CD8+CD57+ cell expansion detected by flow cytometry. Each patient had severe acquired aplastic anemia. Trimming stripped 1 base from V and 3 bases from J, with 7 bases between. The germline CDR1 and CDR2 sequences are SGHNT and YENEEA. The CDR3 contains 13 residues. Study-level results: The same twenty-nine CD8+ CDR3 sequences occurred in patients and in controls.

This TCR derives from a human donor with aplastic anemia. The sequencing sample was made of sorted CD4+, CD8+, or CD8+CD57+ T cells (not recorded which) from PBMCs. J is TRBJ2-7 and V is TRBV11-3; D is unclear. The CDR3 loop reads CASSLGQIYEQYF. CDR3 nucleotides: TGTGCCAGCAGCTTAGGTCAGATCTACGAGCAGTACTTC.